What follows is one T cell receptor (beta chain) and its context. The sample is drawn from a study of T cells after posttransplantation cyclophosphamide. Per the germline V gene, CDR1 is SGHRS and CDR2 is YFSETQ. V lost 4 bases, J lost 3 bases, and 13 bases lay in between. This CDR3 is built from 14 residues. Assay: immunoSEQ multiplex PCR; the TCRdb copy retains only in-frame clones and omits some. The table lists 25,000 to 30,000 clones, roughly 88% of them singletons, with more than 3% in the top ten. The V and J genes are TRBV5-1 and TRBJ2-5, with D possibly matching TRBD1 (6 bases). The source material was PBMCs. The receptor comes from a man in his fifties or sixties. Written as DNA, the CDR3 is TGCGCCAGCAGCCCCGGGACAAGGAAAGAGACCCAGTACTTC. As protein: CASSPGTRKETQYF.